This TCR beta chain was sequenced in a study of blood T cells in healthy people across ages. There are a few counts of this clonotype. The CDR3 sequence is 16 residues long. Germline loops: CDR1 SGHAT, CDR2 FQNNGV. V shed 2 bases and J 4 bases; nucleotides not matched to a gene: 9. With a J-beta primer mix and a sample-barcoded 5' primer, a second PCR ran 7 to 11 cycles. TCRdb passed the 5' RACE reads through MiXCR, listing each CDR3 protein once. The sample contains approximately 1.5 million distinct CDR3 sequences, roughly a third of which appear only once. The chain recombines TRBV11-2 with TRBJ2-3; TRBD2 matches at 7 bases. This receptor was identified in a woman in her 30s in good health. Sequencing was performed on blood. CDR3 loop: CASSLLAARGADTQYF. The CDR3 DNA reads as TGTGCCAGCAGCTTACTAGCGGCAAGGGGAGCAGATACGCAGTATTTT.